This T cell receptor beta chain derives from a study of beta chain features in type 1 diabetes. CDR1 is SGHRS, CDR2 YFSETQ, per germline. The CDR3 spans 14 residues. The J segment lost 6 bases and the V segment lost 4 bases, leaving 7 bases of the junction unmatched. Central memory, naive, regulatory and stem cell-like memory CD4+ cells were sorted by CD45RO/CCR7/CD25/CD127/CD95/CD27. Study conclusions and caveats: In all four CD4+ subsets, TCRB CDR3 length was significantly, moderately reduced in type 1 diabetes. Unsettled here was the matter of whether HLA type influences TCRB rearrangement.

This clone has just a few counts. The antigen is unknown. As every portion of the isolated RNA was reverse transcribed, the sequencing read expressed TCRB transcripts. The average read count of naive, central memory and regulatory T cell samples was 3 million to 4 million. Here immunoSEQ multiplex PCR was the method, and the copy in TCRdb shows in-frame clones only, minus some. The table records 500,000 to 850,000 clones, over 12% of them present only once. Source material: naive CD4+ T cells from blood. The receptor comes from a man between 18 and 35 years old with type 1 diabetes. This rearrangement joins TRBV5-1 to TRBJ1-5; 7 bases are a match to TRBD1. The CDR3 region is CASSSGQVGQPQHF. CDR3 nucleotide sequence: TGCGCCAGCAGCAGTGGACAGGTGGGTCAGCCCCAGCATTTT.